Included here is one TCR beta chain sequence, with context. Its antigen is still unknown. The entry originates in a study of CD8+ T cells in alopecia areata. Study-level findings and limits: Uncertainty remains about how baseline CD8+ expansion links to response, with one nonresponder. A large proportion of expanded lesional clones were detected persisting in scalp and blood during tofacitinib.

Sequencing relied on a cDNA template that was reverse transcribed from extracted RNA. Generated by immunoSEQ multiplex PCR, the TCRdb table keeps only in-frame clones and is missing some. This table holds 140,000 to 150,000 clones, roughly 54% found once. V lost 2 bases, J lost 3 bases, and 8 bases stayed unmatched. Germline V CDR1 and CDR2: MGHRA, YSYEKL. The CDR3 consists of 16 residues. The sample's treatment: oral pan-JAK inhibitor, 5-10 mg twice daily. The specimen was CD8+ T cells sorted from blood, collected at week 4, from a patient treated with tofacitinib. The TCR was taken from a human donor with alopecia areata. The chain has TRBV4-1 and TRBJ2-7, with 9 bases matching TRBD2. The CDR3 region has the DNA TGCGCCAGCAGCCAATATCGGCGGGGGGGCTTCTACGAGCAGTACTTC. Its translation is CASSQYRRGGFYEQYF.